Presented here are 29 T cell receptor beta chains from one specimen sequenced in a study of T cell responses to AZD1222 COVID-19 vaccine (dated by TCRdb to about 2021). The sample's time point label is to be understood as: baseline before first vaccination. Libraries were made using the immunoSEQ multiplex PCR assay. In TCRdb, the immuneACCESS table is reduced to in-frame sequences with V and J assigned. These tables do not hold every clone; where another copy was compared, an unresolved V gene accounts for under half, and the others remain unexplained. The sample table holds tens of thousands of clones, of which more than 90% were seen once. About 5.2% of the sample rests with the top ten. Sequenced here: peripheral blood, sampled on day 0 of AZD1222 vaccination. Receptors were obtained from an adult in good health.

This chain connects TRBV5-6 to TRBJ2-7, with D unresolved. This CDR3 is 13 amino acids long. Per the germline V gene, CDR1 is SGHDT and CDR2 is YYEEEE. The V end lost 5 bases, the J end lost 4 bases, and 13 bases lay between the germline ends. DNA for the CDR3: TGTGCCAGCAGTGGAATAGGGCGGTACGAGCAGTACTTC. It codes for CASSGIGRYEQYF.

V and J are TRBV28 and TRBJ1-5, with D tentatively TRBD1 (5 bases). V lost 3 bases and J 4 bases, leaving 10 bases between the germline ends. The CDR3 has 14 amino acids. CDR1 is MDHEN and CDR2 is SYDVKM in the germline V gene. CDR3 sequence reads: CASSFGGANQPQHF. The CDR3 DNA follows: TGTGCCAGCAGTTTTGGGGGAGCGAATCAGCCCCAGCATTTT.

The V and J genes are TRBV3-1 (or the pseudogene TRBV3-2) and TRBJ2-1, with D tentatively TRBD2 (6 bases). Deletions cut 1 base from V and 0 bases from J, with 16 bases between. This CDR3 has 18 residues. Per the germline V gene, CDR1 is LGHDT and CDR2 is YNNKEL (reference sequence). DNA for the CDR3: TGTGCCAGCAGCCAAGTCGTCTGTGCTAGCGTCTCCTACAATGAGCAGTTCTTC. As protein: CASSQVVCASVSYNEQFF.

This chain links TRBV27 with TRBJ2-1; 9 bases align to TRBD1. Germline lookup yields CDR1 MNHEY and CDR2 SMNVEV (reference sequence). The V and J ends lost 4 bases and 7 bases, in that order; junction bases with no gene match: 5. This CDR3 has 14 amino acids. CDR3 protein: CASSSGQGWNEQFF. The CDR3 nucleotides read TGTGCCAGCAGTTCCGGACAGGGGTGGAATGAGCAGTTCTTC.

The chain has TRBV9 and TRBJ1-4; 7 bases align to TRBD1. V lost 2 bases and J lost 8; bases outside the gene matches: 18. Germline V gene data show CDR1 as SGDLS and CDR2 as YYNGEE. The CDR3 length is 18 residues. CDR3 coding DNA: TGTGCCAGCAGCGTGGGGCTTGAGAAGACAGGGCTATACGAAAAACTGTTTTTT. It translates to CASSVGLEKTGLYEKLFF.

The chain is built from TRBV9 and TRBJ1-3, with D unresolved. The CDR3 spans 14 residues. The germline V and J ends were trimmed by 4 bases and 4 bases, with 12 bases remaining between them. Germline values: CDR1 SGDLS, CDR2 YYNGEE. This chain's CDR3 is CASSREAQGNTIYF. CDR3 sequence (DNA): TGTGCCAGCAGCCGGGAGGCGCAAGGAAACACCATATATTTT.

The chain uses TRBV12-3 or TRBV12-4 and TRBJ1-1; D uncertain. The ends were cut back, 1 base at V and 5 bases at J, with 5 bases in the middle. There are 12 residues in the CDR3. CDR3 bases: TGTGCCAGCAGTTTAGTCGGAACTGAAGCTTTCTTT. Its protein product is CASSLVGTEAFF.

The genes are TRBV5-6 and TRBJ1-2; 10 bases match TRBD1. The CDR3 has 14 amino acids. Germline CDR1 SGHDT, CDR2 YYEEEE. V shed 4 bases and J 8 bases; nucleotides not matched to a gene: 8. CDR3 in amino acids: CASSPGTGVYGYTF. The CDR3 nucleotides read TGTGCCAGCAGCCCCGGGACAGGGGTGTACGGCTACACCTTC.

The CDR3 DNA follows: TGTGCCAGCAGTTTGGTTCCCCAGGATGGCTACACCTTC. Its protein is CASSLVPQDGYTF. The chain combines TRBV28 with TRBJ1-2; no reliable D call. V lost 3 bases and J 6 bases, leaving 11 bases between the germline ends. CDR1 and CDR2 from the germline V gene are MDHEN and SYDVKM. CDR3 length: 13 amino acids.

J is TRBJ1-4 and V is TRBV28; 7 bases align to TRBD1. The CDR3 covers 15 residues. Per germline, CDR1 MDHEN and CDR2 SYDVKM. The trim removed 2 bases at V and 7 bases at J, leaving 7 bases unmatched. For the CDR3, the DNA is TGTGCCAGCAGTTTACCGACAGGGAGGGGTGAAAAACTGTTTTTT. Translated, it gives CASSLPTGRGEKLFF.

The genes are TRBV9 and TRBJ1-5, with D perhaps TRBD1 (5 bases). Trimming pared 3 bases from V and 1 base from J, leaving 11 bases between. This CDR3 region has 15 residues. Germline V gene sequence: CDR1 SGDLS, CDR2 YYNGEE. CDR3 DNA: TGTGCCAGCAGCGGGGGGACGGGCAGCAATCAGCCCCAGCATTTT. Its translation is CASSGGTGSNQPQHF.

The chain employs TRBV7-8 and TRBJ2-7, with 9 bases matching TRBD1. The CDR3 has 13 residues. Losses at the gene ends were 5 bases for V and 7 bases for J; bases not matched to a gene: 6. Germline CDR1 and CDR2: SGHVS and FQNEAQ. The DNA for the CDR3 is TGTGCCAGCAGCCCGGACAGGGGAGGTGAGCAGTACTTC. This encodes CASSPDRGGEQYF. The full variable domain, with the rest looked up from reference TRBV7-8 and TRBJ2-7, is GAGVSQSPRYKVAKRGQDVALRCDPISGHVSLFWYQQALGQGPEFLTYFQNEAQLDKSGLPSDRFFAERPEGSVSTLKIQRTQQEDSAVYLCASSPDRGGEQYFGPGTRLTVT.

The genes are TRBV5-1 and TRBJ2-2; a possible D gene is TRBD1 (6 bases). Germline loops: CDR1 SGHRS, CDR2 YFSETQ. Trimming cost V 1 base and J 4 bases, with 11 bases left between them. This CDR3 contains 15 residues. The CDR3 nucleotides read TGCGCCAGCAGCTTGAGCCAGGGGTCCACCGGGGAGCTGTTTTTT. Protein: CASSLSQGSTGELFF.

This clone was seen only a few times. At one end, the junction sequence differs from germline, possibly due to a read error. The DNA of the CDR3 is TGCGCCAGCAGTTTGGTAGGGTCTTCCTACGAGCAGTACTTC. This encodes CASSLVGSSYEQYF. This chain joins TRBV5-1 and TRBJ2-7; D not resolved. Germline-derived CDR1 and CDR2 are SGHRS and YFSETQ. The CDR3 spans 14 residues.

V gene TRBV9 combines with J gene TRBJ2-3; TRBD2 matches 10 bases. CDR1 is SGDLS, CDR2 YYNGEE, per germline. Trimming cost V 3 bases and J 4 bases; bases outside gene matches: 23. The CDR3 covers 21 residues. The CDR3 DNA reads as TGTGCCAGCAGCGAACCCGGAGGAAGGAGCGGGGGGGATCTCGGCGCAGATACGCAGTATTTT. It codes for CASSEPGGRSGGDLGADTQYF.

V and J are TRBV15 and TRBJ1-5, with a possible D match to TRBD1 (5 bases). From germline, CDR1 is LNHNV and CDR2 YYDKDF (reference sequence). This CDR3 comprises 16 residues. V shed 0 bases and J shed 6 bases, with 15 bases lying between them. CDR3 sequence reads: CATSRDTGGWGQPQHF. CDR3 nucleotide sequence: TGTGCCACCAGCAGAGATACAGGAGGTTGGGGTCAGCCCCAGCATTTT.

The chain combines TRBV5-1 with TRBJ1-4; TRBD1 is a possible D gene (5 bases). CDR1 is SGHRS, CDR2 YFSETQ, per germline. The length of the CDR3 is 15 residues. The CDR3 sequence is CARGRAHPSNEKLFF. The CDR3 region has the DNA TGCGCGCGGGGGAGGGCTCACCCCTCTAATGAAAAACTGTTTTTT.

The chain employs TRBV7-6 and TRBJ2-7; 10 bases are shared with TRBD1. The J segment lost 2 bases and the V segment lost 5 bases, leaving 6 bases of the junction unmatched. The CDR3 consists of 15 residues. From germline, CDR1 is SGHVS and CDR2 FNYEAQ. The CDR3: CASSPGGTGAYEQYF. DNA of the CDR3: TGTGCCAGCAGCCCGGGCGGGACAGGGGCCTACGAGCAGTACTTC. Combining the CDR3 with reference TRBV7-6 and TRBJ2-7 gives the whole variable domain GAGVSQSPRYKVTKRGQDVALRCDPISGHVSLYWYRQALGQGPEFLTYFNYEAQQDKSGLPNDRFSAERPEGSISTLTIQRTEQRDSAMYRCASSPGGTGAYEQYFGPGTRLTVT.

The chain couples TRBV28 to TRBJ1-1, with a possible D match to TRBD1 (5 bases). This CDR3 region has 13 residues. The germline V gene has CDR1 MDHEN and CDR2 SYDVKM. The V end was cut by 7 bases, the J end by 5 bases, with 14 bases between. CDR3 residues: CASTLGTGTEAFF. CDR3 coding DNA: TGTGCCAGCACCTTAGGGACGGGGACTGAAGCTTTCTTT.

The gene calls are TRBV11-2 and TRBJ2-7; D might be TRBD1 (6 bases). The germline CDR1 and CDR2 sequences are SGHAT and FQNNGV. The CDR3 loop spans 15 amino acids. V was trimmed by 5 bases and J by 4 bases, leaving 18 bases between them. The CDR3 DNA follows: TGTGCCAGCAGCCACCAATTAACAGGGATTTACGAGCAGTACTTC. It codes for CASSHQLTGIYEQYF.

V is TRBV6-5 and J is TRBJ1-4; D is unclear. V lost 5 bases and J lost 0, with 7 bases in between. This CDR3 contains 14 residues. The V gene's germline CDR1 is MNHEY and CDR2 SVGAGI. The CDR3 is CASSRHPTNEKLFF. The DNA of the CDR3 is TGTGCCAGCAGTCGACACCCAACTAATGAAAAACTGTTTTTT.

This chain joins TRBV3-1 (or the pseudogene TRBV3-2) and TRBJ1-1; weak D call: TRBD1 (6 bases). V lost 4 bases and J 3 bases, leaving 12 bases between the germline ends. Germline V lookup: CDR1 LGHDT, CDR2 YNNKEL (reference sequence). The CDR3 contains 14 residues. Here the CDR3 DNA reads TGTGCCAGCAGCCTGCGACAGGACTACACTGAAGCTTTCTTT. Translated, it gives CASSLRQDYTEAFF.

This clone appeared once. The chain is built from TRBV27 and TRBJ1-2; tentative D call: TRBD1 (5 bases). This CDR3 region has 13 residues. Germline lookup yields CDR1 MNHEY and CDR2 SMNVEV (reference sequence). Trimming removed 5 bases at V and 3 bases at J, with 10 bases between. The DNA for the CDR3 is TGTGCCAGCAGTAAACGGGGCGACTATGGCTACACCTTC. Its protein is CASSKRGDYGYTF.

The chain employs TRBV20-1 and TRBJ2-1; D gene unclear. This CDR3 spans 10 amino acids. Germline V lookup: CDR1 DFQATT, CDR2 SNEGSKA (reference sequence). V lost 6 bases to trimming and J lost 8 bases, with 8 bases between them. The CDR3 sequence: CSAGKDEQFF. The CDR3 region has the DNA TGCAGTGCCGGAAAAGATGAGCAGTTCTTC.

The genes are TRBV18 and TRBJ2-2, with D maybe TRBD1 (5 bases). CDR3 length equals 14 residues. V was trimmed by 1 base and J by 4 bases, leaving 7 bases between them. The V gene's germline CDR1 is KGHSH and CDR2 LQKENI. CDR3 in amino acids: CASSPLTVTGELFF. CDR3 in DNA: TGTGCCAGCTCACCACTGACAGTCACCGGGGAGCTGTTTTTT.

V is TRBV9 and J is TRBJ2-2; D perhaps matches TRBD1 (6 bases). The V end lost 3 bases, the J end lost 5 bases, and 17 bases lay between the germline ends. CDR3 size: 16 residues. The germline gives CDR1 SGDLS, CDR2 YYNGEE. The CDR3 region is CASSGNREILTGELFF. In DNA form, the CDR3 reads TGTGCCAGCAGCGGAAACAGGGAAATTCTGACCGGGGAGCTGTTTTTT.

A single count supports this clone. The genes are TRBV28 and TRBJ2-1; a possible D gene is TRBD1 (6 bases). V was cut by 4 bases and J by 0 bases, with 13 bases left in between. This CDR3 spans 16 amino acids. CDR1 is MDHEN, CDR2 SYDVKM, per germline. Here the CDR3 reads CASSSPLGASYNEQFF. As DNA, the CDR3 is TGTGCCAGCAGTTCTCCCCTGGGGGCCTCCTACAATGAGCAGTTCTTC.

V gene TRBV5-5 combines with J gene TRBJ2-7; a weak D match, TRBD1 (7 bases). Looked up from germline, CDR1 is SGHKS and CDR2 is YYEKEE (reference sequence). This CDR3 contains 15 residues. Deletions cut 0 bases from V and 9 bases from J, with 19 bases between. The CDR3 DNA sequence: TGTGCCAGCAGCTTGGTGTCAGGGGGGAGTTTAGGGCAGTACTTC. Protein sequence: CASSLVSGGSLGQYF.

The rearrangement joins TRBV4-2 to TRBJ2-3, with a weak D call TRBD1 (5 bases). Germline CDR1 is LGHNA and CDR2 is YNFKEQ. The ends were cut back, 0 bases at V and 5 bases at J, with 21 bases in the middle. The length of the CDR3 is 18 residues. The CDR3 is CASSQEGAGRRAQDTQYF. The CDR3 bases are TGTGCCAGCAGCCAAGAAGGGGCCGGCCGACGGGCACAAGATACGCAGTATTTT.